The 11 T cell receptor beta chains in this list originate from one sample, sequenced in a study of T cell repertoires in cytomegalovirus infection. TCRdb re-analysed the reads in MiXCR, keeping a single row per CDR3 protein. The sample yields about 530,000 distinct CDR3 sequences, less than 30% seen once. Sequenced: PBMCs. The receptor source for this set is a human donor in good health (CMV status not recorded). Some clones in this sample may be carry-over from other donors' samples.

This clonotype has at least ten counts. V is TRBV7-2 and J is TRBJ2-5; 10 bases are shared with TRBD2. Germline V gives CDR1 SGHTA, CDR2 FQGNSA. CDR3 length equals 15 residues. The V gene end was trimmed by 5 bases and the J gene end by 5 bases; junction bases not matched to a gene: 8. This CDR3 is CASSRTSGLGETQYF. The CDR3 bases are TGTGCCAGCAGCCGGACTAGCGGACTAGGGGAGACCCAGTACTTC.

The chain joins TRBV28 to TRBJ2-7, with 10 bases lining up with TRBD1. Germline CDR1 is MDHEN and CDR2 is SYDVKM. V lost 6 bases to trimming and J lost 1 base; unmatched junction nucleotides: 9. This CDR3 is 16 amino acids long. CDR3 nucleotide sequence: TGTGCCAGCAGGTACGGGACAGGGGCCTTGTCCTACGAGCAGTACTTC. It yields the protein CASRYGTGALSYEQYF. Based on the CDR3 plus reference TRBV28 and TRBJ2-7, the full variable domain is DVKVTQSSRYLVKRTGEKVFLECVQDMDHENMFWYRQDPGLGLRLIYFSYDVKMKEKGDIPEGYSVSREKKERFSLILESASTNQTSMYLCASRYGTGALSYEQYFGPGTRLTVT.

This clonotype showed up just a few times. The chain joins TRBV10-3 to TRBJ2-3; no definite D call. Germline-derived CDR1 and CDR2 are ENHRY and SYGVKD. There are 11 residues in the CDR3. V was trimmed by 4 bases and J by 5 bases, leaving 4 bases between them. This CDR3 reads CAISGRDTQYF. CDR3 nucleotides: TGTGCCATCAGTGGACGAGATACGCAGTATTTT.

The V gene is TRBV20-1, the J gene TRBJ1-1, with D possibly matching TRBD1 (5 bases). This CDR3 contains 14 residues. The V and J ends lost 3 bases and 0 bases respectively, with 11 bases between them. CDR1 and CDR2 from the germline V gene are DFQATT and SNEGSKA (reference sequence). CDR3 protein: CSASTTVLNTEAFF. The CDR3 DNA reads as TGCAGTGCTAGTACGACAGTACTGAACACTGAAGCTTTCTTT.

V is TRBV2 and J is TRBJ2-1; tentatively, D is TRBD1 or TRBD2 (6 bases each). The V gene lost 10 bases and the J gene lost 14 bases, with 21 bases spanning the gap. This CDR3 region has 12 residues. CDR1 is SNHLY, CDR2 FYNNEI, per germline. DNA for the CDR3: TGTGCCACCCTGGGGGCGGAGGGGCCGGAGTTCTTC. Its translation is CATLGAEGPEFF.

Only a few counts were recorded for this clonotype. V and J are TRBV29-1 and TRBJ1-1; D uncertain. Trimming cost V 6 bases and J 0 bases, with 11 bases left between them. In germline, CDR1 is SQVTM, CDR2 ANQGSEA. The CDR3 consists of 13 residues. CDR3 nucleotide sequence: TGCAGCGTGAAAGTCGGGGTGAACACTGAAGCTTTCTTT. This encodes CSVKVGVNTEAFF.

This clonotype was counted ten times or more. CDR3 DNA: TGTGCCAGTAGTCCTCCCCGGGACAGATCCTCTGGAAACACCATATATTTT. Residues: CASSPPRDRSSGNTIYF. The chain uses TRBV19 and TRBJ1-3, with 7 bases fitting TRBD1. Germline V gives CDR1 LNHDA, CDR2 SQIVND (reference sequence). The trim removed 5 bases at V and 0 bases at J, leaving 10 bases unmatched. The CDR3 consists of 17 residues.

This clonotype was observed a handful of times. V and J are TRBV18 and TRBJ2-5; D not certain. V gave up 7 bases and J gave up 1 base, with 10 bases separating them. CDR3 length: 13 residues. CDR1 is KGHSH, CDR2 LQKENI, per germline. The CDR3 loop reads CASYSGVQETQYF. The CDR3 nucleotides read TGTGCCAGCTATTCCGGCGTCCAAGAGACCCAGTACTTC. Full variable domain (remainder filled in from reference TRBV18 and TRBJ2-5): NAGVMQNPRHLVRRRGQEARLRCSPMKGHSHVYWYRQLPEEGLKFMVYLQKENIIDESGMPKERFSAEFPKEGPSILRIQQVVRGDSAAYFCASYSGVQETQYFGPGTRLLVL.

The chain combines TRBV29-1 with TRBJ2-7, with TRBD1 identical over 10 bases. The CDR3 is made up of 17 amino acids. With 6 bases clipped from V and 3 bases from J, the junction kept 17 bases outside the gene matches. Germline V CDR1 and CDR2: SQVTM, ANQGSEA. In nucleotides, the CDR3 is TGCAGCGTCCGCCGGGACAGGGGAAATAATAGTATCTACGAGCAGTACTTC. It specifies CSVRRDRGNNSIYEQYF.

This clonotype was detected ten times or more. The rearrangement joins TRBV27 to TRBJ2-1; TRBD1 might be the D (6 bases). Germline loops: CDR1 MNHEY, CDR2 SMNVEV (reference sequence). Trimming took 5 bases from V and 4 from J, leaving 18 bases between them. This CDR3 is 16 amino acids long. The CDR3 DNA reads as TGTGCCAGCAGTGAATCGCCCGGGACACTTTACAATGAGCAGTTCTTC. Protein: CASSESPGTLYNEQFF.

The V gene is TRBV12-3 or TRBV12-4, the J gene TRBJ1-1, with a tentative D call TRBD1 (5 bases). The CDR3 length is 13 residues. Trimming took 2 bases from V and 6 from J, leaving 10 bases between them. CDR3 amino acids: CASSLLGVAEAFF. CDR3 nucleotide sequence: TGTGCCAGCAGTTTATTAGGGGTGGCTGAAGCTTTCTTT.